The 10 T cell receptor beta chains below were found in one sample sequenced in a study of blood T cell repertoires in COVID-19. The assay was immunoSEQ multiplex PCR, and TCRdb's table has in-frame clones only and misses some. This sample has 55,000 to 75,000 clones, with around three quarters found just once. Material: peripheral blood. The receptors shown here come from a human donor in a cohort sampled during active COVID-19.

The chain carries TRBV6-2 or TRBV6-3 and TRBJ1-1; weak D call: TRBD1 (6 bases). The V end was cut by 4 bases, the J end by 7 bases, with 16 bases between. The CDR3 spans 14 residues. The germline gives CDR1 MNHEY, CDR2 SVGEGT. The CDR3 here is CASSSPPGRGEAFF. CDR3 coding DNA: TGTGCCAGCAGTTCCCCTCCAGGCAGGGGTGAAGCTTTCTTT.

This chain uses TRBV19 with TRBJ2-3, with 12 bases that match TRBD2. This CDR3 has 16 residues. J lost 5 bases, V lost 3 bases, and 6 bases had no gene match. Germline V lookup: CDR1 LNHDA, CDR2 SQIVND (reference sequence). The CDR3 region is CASSIGGGLAGDTQYF. CDR3 nucleotide sequence: TGTGCCAGTAGTATTGGGGGGGGACTAGCGGGAGATACGCAGTATTTT.

This chain connects TRBV19 to TRBJ1-1; possibly TRBD1 for D (6 bases). Germline V gene lookup returns CDR1 LNHDA and CDR2 SQIVND (reference sequence). The CDR3 runs to 12 residues. Trimming removed 5 bases at V and 10 bases at J, with 14 bases between. The CDR3 reads CASSPQGWGAFF. The CDR3 DNA reads as TGTGCCAGTAGTCCTCAGGGGTGGGGAGCTTTCTTT.

The rearrangement links TRBV4-1 to TRBJ2-3; 8 bases are shared with TRBD1. After removal of 0 bases from V and 4 bases from J, the junction contained 9 bases not matched to a gene. The germline gives CDR1 MGHRA, CDR2 YSYEKL. The CDR3 runs 17 residues. In nucleotides, the CDR3 is TGCGCCAGCAGCCAAGATCCAGGGGGCTCAAGGGCAGATACGCAGTATTTT. It translates to CASSQDPGGSRADTQYF.

This chain joins TRBV15 and TRBJ1-5; D is undetermined. The CDR3 spans 13 residues. V lost 1 base and J 4 bases, leaving 5 bases between the germline ends. Germline CDR1 reads LNHNV; CDR2 reads YYDKDF (reference sequence). CDR3 in amino acids: CATSRGRNQPQHF. The CDR3 DNA sequence: TGTGCCACCAGCAGAGGGAGAAATCAGCCCCAGCATTTT.

V and J are TRBV4-1 and TRBJ2-2; 8 nucleotides agree with TRBD1. Unmatched junction bases numbered 1, after V lost 3 bases and J lost 1 base. This CDR3 is 15 amino acids long. Germline V gene data show CDR1 as MGHRA and CDR2 as YSYEKL. The CDR3 DNA sequence: TGCGCCAGCAGCCAGGGGACAGGGAACACCGGGGAGCTGTTTTTT. Amino acid sequence: CASSQGTGNTGELFF.

In its sample, this clone was seen once. V usage is TRBV27 and J usage is TRBJ2-1; 16 nucleotides match TRBD2. J lost 0 bases, V lost 4 bases, and 3 bases had no gene match. The CDR3 is 18 amino acids. Germline loops: CDR1 MNHEY, CDR2 SMNVEV (reference sequence). CDR3 sequence reads: CASSSGLAGGPSYNEQFF. The CDR3 bases are TGTGCCAGCAGTTCGGGACTAGCGGGGGGGCCCTCCTACAATGAGCAGTTCTTC.

The rearrangement uses TRBV10-3 and TRBJ2-1, with 9 bases matching TRBD1. The CDR3 runs 14 residues. Germline V gives CDR1 ENHRY, CDR2 SYGVKD. V lost 6 bases, J lost 9 bases, and 9 bases stayed unmatched. The CDR3 region is CAISRDRERSEQFF. CDR3 sequence (DNA): TGTGCCATCAGCCGGGACAGGGAACGCAGTGAGCAGTTCTTC.

The chain uses TRBV28 and TRBJ2-1; weak D call: TRBD2 (5 bases). This CDR3 is built from 13 residues. CDR1 and CDR2 (germline): MDHEN, SYDVKM. V was pared by 7 bases and J by 8 bases, with 15 bases between. This CDR3 reads CASKRAGGDEQFF. The CDR3, as DNA: TGTGCCAGCAAGCGAGCCGGAGGCGATGAGCAGTTCTTC.

V and J are TRBV28 and TRBJ2-1, with unresolved D. CDR1 is MDHEN, CDR2 SYDVKM, per germline. CDR3 length: 14 amino acids. V was shortened by 7 bases and J by 7 bases, with 17 bases between the two germline ends. The CDR3 is CASTSGDFSNEQFF. The CDR3 DNA follows: TGTGCCAGCACCTCAGGCGATTTTAGTAATGAGCAGTTCTTC. The complete variable domain, with remaining parts taken from reference TRBV28 and TRBJ2-1, reads DVKVTQSSRYLVKRTGEKVFLECVQDMDHENMFWYRQDPGLGLRLIYFSYDVKMKEKGDIPEGYSVSREKKERFSLILESASTNQTSMYLCASTSGDFSNEQFFGPGTRLTVL.